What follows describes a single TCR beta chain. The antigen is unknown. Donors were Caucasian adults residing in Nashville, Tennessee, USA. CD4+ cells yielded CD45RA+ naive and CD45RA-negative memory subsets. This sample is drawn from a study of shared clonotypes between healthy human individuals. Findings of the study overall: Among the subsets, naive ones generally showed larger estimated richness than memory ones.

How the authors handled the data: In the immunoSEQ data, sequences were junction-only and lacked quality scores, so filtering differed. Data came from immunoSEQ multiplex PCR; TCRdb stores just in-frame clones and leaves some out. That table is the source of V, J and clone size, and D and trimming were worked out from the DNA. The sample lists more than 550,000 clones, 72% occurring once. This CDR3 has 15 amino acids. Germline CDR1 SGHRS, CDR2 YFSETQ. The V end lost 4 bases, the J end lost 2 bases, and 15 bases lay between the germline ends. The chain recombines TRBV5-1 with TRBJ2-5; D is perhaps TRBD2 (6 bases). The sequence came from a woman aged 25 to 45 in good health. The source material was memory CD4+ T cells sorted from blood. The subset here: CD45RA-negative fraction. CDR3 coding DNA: TGCGCCAGCAGCGCGGCTAGCGTACAACAAGAGACCCAGTACTTC. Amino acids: CASSAASVQQETQYF.